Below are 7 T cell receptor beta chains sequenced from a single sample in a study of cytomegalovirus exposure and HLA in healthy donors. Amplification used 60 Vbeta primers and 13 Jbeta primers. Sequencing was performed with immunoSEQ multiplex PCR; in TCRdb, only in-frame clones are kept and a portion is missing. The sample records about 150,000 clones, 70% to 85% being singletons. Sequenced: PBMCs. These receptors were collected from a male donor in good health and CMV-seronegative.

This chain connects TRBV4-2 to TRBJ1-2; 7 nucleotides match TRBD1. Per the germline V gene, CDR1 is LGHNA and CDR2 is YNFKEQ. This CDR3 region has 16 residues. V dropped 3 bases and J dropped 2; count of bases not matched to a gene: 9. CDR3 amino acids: CASSQTPGQQNYGYTF. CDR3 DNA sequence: TGTGCCAGCAGCCAGACCCCGGGACAGCAAAACTATGGCTACACCTTC.

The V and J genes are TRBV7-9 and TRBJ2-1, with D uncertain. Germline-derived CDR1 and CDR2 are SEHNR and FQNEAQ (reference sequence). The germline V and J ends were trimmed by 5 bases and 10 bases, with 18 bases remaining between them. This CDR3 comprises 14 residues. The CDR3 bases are TGTGCCAGCAGCCTCTCAAGCCTCGGAGAAGAGCAGTTCTTC. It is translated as CASSLSSLGEEQFF. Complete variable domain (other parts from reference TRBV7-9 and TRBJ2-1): DTGVSQNPRHKITKRGQNVTFRCDPISEHNRLYWYRQTLGQGPEFLTYFQNEAQLEKSRLLSDRFSAERPKGSFSTLEIQRTEQGDSAMYLCASSLSSLGEEQFFGPGTRLTVL.

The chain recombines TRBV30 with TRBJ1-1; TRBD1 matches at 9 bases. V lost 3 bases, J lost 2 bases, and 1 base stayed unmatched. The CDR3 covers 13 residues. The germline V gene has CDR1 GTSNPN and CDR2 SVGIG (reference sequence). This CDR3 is CAWRGQGNTEAFF. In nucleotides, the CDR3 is TGTGCCTGGAGGGGACAGGGCAACACTGAAGCTTTCTTT.

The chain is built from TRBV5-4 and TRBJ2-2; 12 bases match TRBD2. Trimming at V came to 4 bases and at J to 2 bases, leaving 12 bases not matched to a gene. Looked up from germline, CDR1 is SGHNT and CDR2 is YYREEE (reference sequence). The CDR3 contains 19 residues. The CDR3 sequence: CASSQDLAGGPGNTGELFF. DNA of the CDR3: TGTGCCAGCAGCCAAGATCTAGCGGGGGGGCCGGGTAACACCGGGGAGCTGTTTTTT.

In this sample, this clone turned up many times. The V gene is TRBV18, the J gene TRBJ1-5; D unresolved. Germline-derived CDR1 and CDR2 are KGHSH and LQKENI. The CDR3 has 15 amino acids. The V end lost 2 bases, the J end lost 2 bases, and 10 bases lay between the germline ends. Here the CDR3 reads CASSPGPPGNQPQHF. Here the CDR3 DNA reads TGTGCCAGCTCACCAGGGCCCCCTGGCAATCAGCCCCAGCATTTT.

CDR3 sequence reads: CASSSIQGAFTAEAFF. The CDR3 nucleotides read TGTGCCAGCAGTTCCATCCAGGGGGCGTTCACCGCTGAAGCTTTCTTT. The J gene is TRBJ1-1, the V gene TRBV6-5; 8 nucleotides match TRBD1. V lost 4 bases to trimming and J lost 6 bases; unmatched junction nucleotides: 13. Germline assignment: CDR1 MNHEY and CDR2 SVGAGI. CDR3 length: 16 residues.

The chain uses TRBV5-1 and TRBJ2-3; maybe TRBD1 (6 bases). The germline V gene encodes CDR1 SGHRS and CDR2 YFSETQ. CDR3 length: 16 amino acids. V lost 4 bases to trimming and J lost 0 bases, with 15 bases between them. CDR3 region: CASSLSDRTSTDTQYF. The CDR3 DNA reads TGCGCCAGCAGCCTCTCGGACAGAACTAGCACAGATACGCAGTATTTT.